This T cell receptor (beta chain) was captured by sequencing in a study of T cells after yellow fever vaccination. Whole-study findings and limits: Bulk-population clonotypes that are abundant could appear as contaminants in FACS-sorted repertoires. Only a small proportion of the clonotypes turned up in both the CD4 and the CD8 compartments, likely arising from convergent recombination.

The sample holds a few counts of this clonotype. Its antigen is unidentified. Universal primer sites and UMIs were introduced during 5'RACE template-switching synthesis of TCR cDNA. A single record per CDR3 protein comes from TCRdb applying MiXCR to the 5' RACE reads. Of some 220,000 distinct CDR3 sequences listed, around 3.1% are singletons. Between the trimmed V and J ends, which lost 7 bases and 9 bases, there was a span of 13 bases. This CDR3 has 11 residues. Germline V lookup: CDR1 DFQATT, CDR2 SNEGSKA (reference sequence). This clonotype was obtained from a man younger than 35 who received the YFV17D yellow fever vaccine. The sample was CD4+ T cells sorted from PBMCs, taken 10 days after the yellow fever booster vaccination. V gene TRBV20-1 combines with J gene TRBJ1-5; the D is unclear. CDR3 protein: CSVTLGGPQHF. The CDR3 nucleotides are TGCAGTGTTACACTCGGAGGGCCCCAGCATTTT.